This TCR beta chain originates from a study of T cells after yellow fever vaccination. TCRdb re-analysed the 5' RACE reads in MiXCR, keeping a single row per CDR3 protein. The repertoire consists of some 200,000 distinct CDR3 sequences, with 8% to 13% occurring once and the leading ten covering roughly a third. Germline loops: CDR1 MDHEN, CDR2 SYDVKM. The CDR3 loop spans 15 amino acids. V lost 6 bases to trimming and J lost 5 bases, with 19 bases between them. The chain is built from TRBV28 and TRBJ2-5; D not resolved. The TCR sequence derives from a man between 18 and 35 years old who received the YFV17D yellow fever vaccine. Sequenced material: CD8+ T cells sorted from PBMCs, taken 15 days after the yellow fever booster vaccination. CDR3 coding DNA: TGTGCCAGCAGCTCGGGCCTACACAGTGGGGAGACCCAGTACTTC. Residues: CASSSGLHSGETQYF.